Listed below are T cell receptor beta chains from one sample, sequenced in a study of shared clonotypes between healthy human individuals. The repertoire was sequenced with immunoSEQ multiplex PCR; TCRdb's copy has only in-frame clones and lacks some. The data show roughly 2.1 million clones, with 85% to 95% seen just once and roughly 1.8% held by the top ten. Sequences were obtained from naive CD8+ T cells from PBMCs. These receptors were obtained from a man aged 18 to 29 in good health. Some clones in this sample may be carry-over from other donors' samples. The CDR3 runs from the conserved cysteine through the conserved F or W. The order of the fields is J gene, clone size, D gene, V gene, CDR3 protein, CDR3 DNA. The D gene is left open where the match is weak. Clone size is not always given. Where it is, it says once, few, many or a class for expanded clones.

TRBJ2-7,-,-,TRBV11-2,CASSLERGYEQYF,TGTGCCAGCAGCTTAGAACGAGGGTACGAGCAGTACTTC
TRBJ2-2,-,-,TRBV2,CASSVPGGPRGELFF,TGTGCCAGCAGTGTCCCCGGAGGGCCTAGGGGGGAGCTGTTTTTT
TRBJ1-4,-,-,TRBV10-3,CAISESPSGRLFF,TGTGCCATCAGTGAGTCGCCGTCAGGCCGACTGTTTTTT
TRBJ2-1,-,-,TRBV6-5,CASSYIAGIGDEQFF,TGTGCCAGCAGTTATATTGCGGGCATAGGGGATGAGCAGTTCTTC
TRBJ2-6,-,-,TRBV27,CASSFVGVSGANVLTF,TGTGCCAGCAGTTTTGTGGGGGTCTCTGGGGCCAACGTCCTGACTTTC
TRBJ2-3,-,TRBD2,TRBV4-1,CASSQVRESGRRTDTQYF,TGCGCCAGCAGCCAAGTAAGGGAGAGCGGGAGGAGAACAGATACGCAGTATTTT
TRBJ2-4,-,-,TRBV5-6,CASSTGRGAKNIQYF,TGTGCCAGCAGCACTGGACGGGGGGCCAAAAACATTCAGTACTTC
TRBJ2-1,-,-,TRBV19,CASSGPGPYNEQFF,TGTGCCAGTAGTGGACCGGGACCGTACAATGAGCAGTTCTTC
TRBJ2-2,few,-,TRBV29-1,CSVVGLTGELFF,TGCAGCGTTGTTGGACTCACCGGGGAGCTGTTTTTT
TRBJ1-2,-,TRBD1,TRBV11-2,CASSPGTVANYGYTF,TGTGCCAGCAGCCCTGGGACAGTCGCTAACTATGGCTACACCTTC
TRBJ2-5,-,TRBD2,TRBV28,CASSSAGVETQYF,TGTGCCAGCAGTTCAGCGGGAGTGGAGACCCAGTACTTC
TRBJ2-7,-,-,TRBV15,CATSREESYEQYF,TGTGCCACCAGCAGAGAGGAATCCTACGAGCAGTACTTC
TRBJ2-7,-,-,TRBV4-1,CASSTETGFPYEQYF,TGCGCCAGCAGCACTGAAACAGGGTTTCCTTACGAGCAGTACTTC
TRBJ2-7,-,-,TRBV4-1,CASSQVGGFTYEQYF,TGCGCCAGCAGCCAAGTGGGCGGGTTTACTTACGAGCAGTACTTC
TRBJ2-7,-,-,TRBV29-1,CSVLENYEQYF,TGCAGCGTCCTGGAAAACTACGAGCAGTACTTC
TRBJ1-2,-,-,TRBV9,CASSPQAGGLGNYGYTF,TGTGCCAGCAGCCCCCAGGCCGGGGGGTTAGGTAACTATGGCTACACCTTC
TRBJ2-1,-,-,TRBV7-6,CASSTGRSENEQFF,TGTGCCAGCAGCACGGGCCGGAGTGAAAATGAGCAGTTCTTC
TRBJ1-2,few,-,TRBV7-9,CASSSKRDGYTF,TGTGCCAGCAGCTCAAAAAGGGATGGCTACACCTTC
TRBJ1-1,-,-,TRBV4-3,CASSQDRVADLYTEAFF,TGCGCCAGCAGCCAAGATCGCGTGGCGGACTTATACACTGAAGCTTTCTTT
TRBJ2-1,-,TRBD1,TRBV6-6,CASSSTRTGPDNEQFF,TGTGCCAGCAGTTCTACCCGGACAGGGCCGGACAATGAGCAGTTCTTC
TRBJ2-1,-,-,TRBV4-1,CASSQVQYNEQFF,TGCGCCAGCAGCCAAGTCCAGTACAATGAGCAGTTCTTC
TRBJ2-7,-,-,TRBV19,CASSSGHLYEQYF,TGTGCCAGTAGTTCGGGACACCTCTACGAGCAGTACTTC
TRBJ2-1,-,TRBD2,TRBV18,CASSPGLAGEGGQFF,TGTGCCAGCTCACCCGGACTAGCGGGAGAGGGGGGGCAGTTCTTC
TRBJ1-1,-,TRBD1,TRBV19,CASTRTGGHRTEAFF,TGTGCCAGTACCAGGACAGGGGGGCACCGCACTGAAGCTTTCTTT
TRBJ1-1,few,-,TRBV19,CASIGEGTEAFF,TGTGCCAGTATTGGGGAGGGCACTGAAGCTTTCTTT
TRBJ2-1,-,-,TRBV7-6,CASSSLTGTYEQFF,TGTGCCAGCAGCTCTTTAACAGGGACATATGAGCAGTTCTTC
TRBJ2-5,-,-,TRBV4-1,CASSQELSPQETQYF,TGCGCCAGCAGCCAAGAACTATCACCCCAAGAGACCCAGTACTTC
TRBJ1-1,-,TRBD1,TRBV5-1,CASSQTGGNTEAFF,TGCGCCAGCAGCCAGACAGGGGGTAACACTGAAGCTTTCTTT
TRBJ2-5,-,TRBD2,TRBV5-1,CASSPGLAGQETQYF,TGCGCCAGCAGCCCGGGACTAGCGGGTCAAGAGACCCAGTACTTC
TRBJ1-1,-,-,TRBV5-1,CASSADGNEAFF,TGCGCCAGCAGCGCGGACGGGAACGAAGCTTTCTTT
TRBJ1-1,few,-,TRBV4-2,CASSQEVNGPNTEAFF,TGTGCCAGCAGCCAAGAAGTAAACGGGCCGAACACTGAAGCTTTCTTT
TRBJ2-4,-,-,TRBV9,CASSVDLLAKNIQYF,TGTGCCAGCAGCGTAGACCTACTAGCCAAAAACATTCAGTACTTC
TRBJ2-1,-,TRBD2,TRBV27,CASSLAQREINEQFF,TGTGCCAGCAGTTTAGCCCAGCGGGAGATCAATGAGCAGTTCTTC
TRBJ2-7,-,-,TRBV6-5,CASSSTRDGYEQYF,TGTGCCAGCAGCTCTACCCGGGACGGCTACGAGCAGTACTTC
TRBJ1-1,-,-,TRBV18,CASAPRDTEAFF,TGTGCCAGTGCCCCAAGGGACACTGAAGCTTTCTTT
TRBJ2-1,-,-,TRBV7-9,CASSRPLYNEQFF,TGTGCCAGCAGCCGGCCCTTGTACAATGAGCAGTTCTTC
TRBJ2-3,-,TRBD2,TRBV4-3,CASSPGTSALGSTDTQYF,TGCGCCAGCAGCCCCGGGACTAGCGCGCTCGGTAGCACAGATACGCAGTATTTT
TRBJ2-1,-,TRBD1,TRBV15,CATSRAWGQLYNEQFF,TGTGCCACCAGCAGAGCTTGGGGACAGCTCTACAATGAGCAGTTCTTC
TRBJ1-2,-,-,TRBV21-1,CASSTLGDGTTNYGYTF,TGTGCCAGCAGCACTCTAGGGGATGGAACCACTAACTATGGCTACACCTTC
TRBJ2-1,-,TRBD2,TRBV9,CASSVWSSGSSYNEQFF,TGTGCCAGCAGCGTTTGGTCTAGCGGAAGCTCCTACAATGAGCAGTTCTTC
TRBJ2-7,-,-,TRBV21-1,CASSTYRGPSYEQYF,TGTGCCAGCAGCACCTACAGGGGCCCCTCCTACGAGCAGTACTTC
TRBJ2-3,-,-,TRBV27,CASSPVGISTDTQYF,TGTGCCAGCAGCCCCGTCGGGATTAGCACAGATACGCAGTATTTT
TRBJ2-1,-,-,TRBV9,CASSVVGTSSYNEQFF,TGTGCCAGCAGCGTAGTCGGGACAAGCTCCTACAATGAGCAGTTCTTC
TRBJ2-6,few,-,TRBV4-3,CASSQDLGWASGANVLTF,TGCGCCAGCAGCCAAGATCTAGGGTGGGCCTCTGGGGCCAACGTCCTGACTTTC
TRBJ1-2,-,TRBD1,TRBV15,CATSREETGDSYGYTF,TGTGCCACCAGCAGAGAAGAGACAGGGGATAGCTATGGCTACACCTTC
TRBJ2-5,-,TRBD1,TRBV28,CASSFGRAGGIKETQYF,TGTGCCAGCAGTTTTGGGAGAGCAGGGGGCATAAAAGAGACCCAGTACTTC
TRBJ1-1,-,-,TRBV4-1,CASSQDDENTEAFF,TGCGCCAGCAGCCAAGATGACGAGAACACTGAAGCTTTCTTT
TRBJ2-2,-,-,TRBV25-1,CASSDFRGAGELFF,TGTGCCAGCAGTGACTTCCGGGGTGCCGGGGAGCTGTTTTTT
TRBJ2-5,-,-,TRBV7-2,CASSLPPRETQYF,TGTGCCAGCAGCCTGCCCCCTAGGGAGACCCAGTACTTC
TRBJ1-4,-,-,TRBV6-8,CASSYGPGTDSPTTNEKLFF,TGTGCCAGCAGTTACGGCCCCGGGACTGACAGTCCTACAACTAATGAAAAACTGTTTTTT
TRBJ2-3,once,-,TRBV6-1,CASSEDPRLGSSTDTQYF,TGTGCCAGCAGTGAAGATCCCAGACTAGGTTCTAGCACAGATACGCAGTATTTT
TRBJ2-7,once,-,TRBV28,CASSLGSVAEQYF,TGTGCCAGCAGTTTAGGTTCAGTAGCCGAGCAGTACTTC
TRBJ1-1,-,TRBD1,TRBV9,CASSLSGQGMNTEAFF,TGTGCCAGCAGTTTGTCGGGACAGGGGATGAACACTGAAGCTTTCTTT
TRBJ2-1,-,-,TRBV27,CASRPLASRSSYNEQFF,TGTGCCAGCAGACCCTTGGCGAGTAGGAGCTCCTACAATGAGCAGTTCTTC
TRBJ2-1,-,-,TRBV27,CASSLGRYYNEQFF,TGTGCCAGCAGTTTAGGGAGGTATTACAATGAGCAGTTCTTC